This is a list of T cell receptor beta chains from one sample in a study of T-cell reconstitution after alpha-beta-depleted transplantation in children. One entry per CDR3 protein, called by TCRdb with MiXCR from the PCR reads. The sample lists a few hundred thousand distinct CDR3 sequences, roughly a quarter occurring once. Here the sequenced sample was PBMCs, taken before TCRalphabeta/CD19-depleted stem cell transplant. These receptors were taken from a boy under two years old with Wiskott-Aldrich syndrome, due to receive a stem cell transplant. Each CDR3 is given with its conserved first and last residue. The D gene is left open where the match is weak. A clone size is listed for some rows: how often the clone was seen (once, few, many), or a class if it is expanded.

v_gene	j_gene	d_gene	abundance	CDR3aa	CDR3nt
TRBV12-3/TRBV12-4	TRBJ2-1	TRBD2	few	CADQRRESGEQFF	TGTGCCGACCAACGGCGGGAGTCTGGCGAGCAGTTCTTC
TRBV5-1	TRBJ1-2	NA	NA	CASSLEWGRDGYTF	TGCGCCAGCAGCTTGGAGTGGGGGAGGGATGGCTACACCTTC
TRBV10-3	TRBJ1-1	TRBD1	NA	CAIAWRQGLTEAFF	TGTGCCATCGCTTGGCGACAGGGACTCACTGAAGCTTTCTTT
TRBV7-2	TRBJ1-1	NA	few	CASSRPGFGEAFF	TGTGCCAGCAGCCGTCCGGGATTTGGTGAAGCTTTCTTT
TRBV20-1	TRBJ2-1	TRBD2	NA	CCATSPPSGTYNEQFF	TGCTGTGCTACAAGTCCCCCTAGCGGTACCTACAATGAGCAGTTCTTC
TRBV12-3/TRBV12-4	TRBJ2-1	NA	NA	CASNGQGPYNEQFF	TGTGCCAGCAATGGGCAGGGCCCCTACAATGAGCAGTTCTTC
TRBV3-1	TRBJ2-1	NA	few	CASSQDFQSPDNEQFF	TGTGCCAGCAGCCAAGATTTCCAGTCTCCCGACAATGAGCAGTTCTTC
TRBV7-2	TRBJ1-1	TRBD1	NA	CASSLDGQAMNTEAFF	TGTGCCAGCAGCTTAGATGGACAGGCAATGAACACTGAAGCTTTCTTT
TRBV27	TRBJ1-5	TRBD1	few	CASSFGTGGGQPQHF	TGTGCCAGCAGTTTTGGGACAGGGGGGGGACAGCCCCAGCATTTT
TRBV7-6	TRBJ2-6	TRBD2	NA	CASSRFPLAGADSGANVLTF	TGTGCCAGCAGCCGCTTCCCACTAGCGGGAGCCGACTCTGGGGCCAACGTCCTGACTTTC
TRBV5-1	TRBJ2-1	TRBD1	few	CASSPAGQGFSFF	TGCGCCAGCTCCCCCGCGGGACAGGGGTTTTCGTTCTTC
TRBV15	TRBJ2-3	NA	few	CATSRNTAGVTDTQYF	TGTGCCACCAGCAGGAACACAGCGGGCGTCACAGATACGCAGTATTTT
TRBV12-3/TRBV12-4	TRBJ1-1	NA	NA	CASSLGDTYTEAFF	TGTGCCAGCAGTTTAGGGGACACATACACTGAAGCTTTCTTT
TRBV5-6	TRBJ2-3	TRBD1	few	CASGGTGSDTQYF	TGTGCCAGCGGCGGGACAGGGTCAGATACGCAGTATTTT
TRBV20-1	TRBJ2-1	TRBD2	NA	CSARVRTSGNNEQFF	TGCAGTGCTAGAGTGAGAACTAGCGGCAACAATGAGCAGTTCTTC
TRBV28	TRBJ1-2	NA	once	CASSSINYGYTF	TGTGCCAGCAGTTCCATCAACTATGGCTACACCTTC
TRBV7-9	TRBJ2-1	TRBD2	few	CASSSSGTSGRGEQFF	TGTGCCAGCAGCTCTTCCGGGACTAGCGGGAGAGGTGAGCAGTTCTTC
TRBV14	TRBJ2-3	TRBD2	NA	CASSQGLGRSTDTQYF	TGTGCCAGCAGCCAGGGACTAGGCCGTTCCACAGATACGCAGTATTTT
TRBV10-3	TRBJ2-1	TRBD2	NA	CAISESTGGIDEQFF	TGTGCCATCAGTGAGTCCACGGGAGGAATCGATGAGCAGTTCTTC
TRBV5-1	TRBJ2-2	NA	NA	CASSLVGRETGELFF	TGCGCCAGCAGCTTGGTCGGCAGGGAAACCGGGGAGCTGTTTTTT
TRBV20-1	TRBJ2-1	TRBD2	NA	CSASRTGTRYNEQFF	TGCAGTGCTAGTCGGACCGGGACTAGATACAATGAGCAGTTCTTC
TRBV6-1	TRBJ2-1	NA	NA	CASIRAYEQFF	TGTGCCAGCATCAGGGCTTATGAGCAGTTCTTC
TRBV12-3/TRBV12-4	TRBJ2-1	TRBD2	NA	CASSLSGGSRYNEQFF	TGTGCCAGCAGTTTGAGCGGCGGGAGTCGATACAATGAGCAGTTCTTC
TRBV27	TRBJ2-1	TRBD2	few	CASSFGSGKAYNEQFF	TGTGCCAGCAGTTTTGGAAGCGGGAAGGCCTACAATGAGCAGTTCTTC
TRBV5-1	TRBJ1-1	TRBD1	NA	CASSFLGQGEAFF	TGCGCCAGCAGCTTTCTGGGACAGGGCGAAGCTTTCTTT
TRBV24-1	TRBJ2-3	TRBD1	few	CATSDGAGGNTQYF	TGTGCCACCAGTGATGGGGCAGGGGGTAATACGCAGTATTTT
TRBV10-3	TRBJ2-1	TRBD2	few	CAISEFSGTYNEQFF	TGTGCCATCAGTGAGTTTAGCGGGACCTACAATGAGCAGTTCTTC
TRBV27	TRBJ2-7	NA	few	CASSPLASTGIHEQYF	TGTGCCAGCAGCCCATTGGCCTCAACAGGGATCCACGAGCAGTACTTC
TRBV5-1	TRBJ2-1	NA	NA	CASSLVAAANEQFF	TGCGCCAGCAGCTTGGTGGCAGCGGCGAATGAGCAGTTCTTC
TRBV5-1	TRBJ2-7	NA	few	CASKGESYEQYF	TGCGCCAGCAAGGGGGAATCCTACGAGCAGTACTTC
TRBV24-1	TRBJ2-3	NA	few	CATSGEGLLSTDTQYF	TGTGCCACCAGTGGTGAGGGACTTCTCTCCACAGATACGCAGTATTTT
TRBV10-3	TRBJ1-3	NA	NA	CAISERMGSITSGNTIYF	TGTGCCATCAGTGAAAGGATGGGTTCAATCACCTCTGGAAACACCATATATTTT
TRBV12-3/TRBV12-4	TRBJ1-2	NA	NA	CASSLWENYGYTF	TGTGCCAGCAGTTTGTGGGAAAACTATGGCTACACCTTC
TRBV6-5	TRBJ2-5	NA	NA	CASSYKREETQYF	TGTGCCAGCAGTTACAAGAGAGAAGAGACCCAGTACTTC
TRBV5-1	TRBJ2-1	NA	few	CASSWDPGGSYNEQFF	TGCGCCAGCAGCTGGGACCCCGGAGGCTCCTACAATGAGCAGTTCTTC
TRBV28	TRBJ2-7	TRBD2	NA	CASSSSSGTLYEQYF	TGTGCCAGCAGTTCCTCTAGCGGTACCCTCTACGAGCAGTACTTC
TRBV20-1	TRBJ1-4	NA	few	CSARQARGEKLFF	TGCAGTGCTAGACAGGCGCGTGGTGAAAAACTGTTTTTT
TRBV4-1	TRBJ2-5	NA	NA	CASSQEPVRETQYF	TGCGCCAGCAGCCAAGAGCCGGTGCGAGAGACCCAGTACTTC
TRBV30	TRBJ2-7	TRBD2	few	CAWSLSGRFGEQYF	TGTGCCTGGAGTCTGAGCGGGAGGTTCGGCGAGCAGTACTTC
TRBV4-2	TRBJ2-1	NA	NA	CASSPVLAGTLKEQFF	TGTGCCAGCAGCCCTGTCCTAGCCGGCACACTCAAGGAGCAGTTCTTC
TRBV27	TRBJ1-3	NA	NA	CASSLTRTTGNTIYF	TGTGCCAGCAGTTTAACGCGGACAACTGGAAACACCATATATTTT
TRBV5-1	TRBJ2-5	TRBD1	NA	CASSLEATGGETQYF	TGCGCCAGCAGCTTGGAGGCGACAGGGGGCGAGACCCAGTACTTC
TRBV28	TRBJ2-7	TRBD2	NA	CASIPLAGSNEQYF	TGTGCCAGCATACCTCTAGCGGGAAGCAACGAGCAGTACTTC
TRBV29-1	TRBJ2-3	TRBD1	few	CSTRWGQGTDTQYF	TGCAGTACCCGCTGGGGACAGGGAACAGATACGCAGTATTTT
TRBV7-2	TRBJ2-3	TRBD2	few	CASNPGLAGGTDTQYF	TGTGCCAGCAACCCTGGGCTAGCGGGAGGGACTGATACGCAGTATTTT
TRBV5-5	TRBJ2-5	TRBD2	NA	CASSSTYAAGGPRETQYF	TGTGCCAGCAGCTCCACCTATGCCGCGGGAGGGCCCCGAGAGACCCAGTACTTC
TRBV6-6	TRBJ2-1	TRBD1	few	CASSYGGQGREVNEQFF	TGTGCCAGCAGTTACGGGGGACAGGGAAGAGAGGTCAATGAGCAGTTCTTC
TRBV5-1	TRBJ1-1	NA	few	CASSSVPTGASEAFF	TGCGCCAGCAGCTCCGTCCCGACAGGCGCTTCTGAAGCTTTCTTT
TRBV6-1	TRBJ2-1	NA	few	CASCPYFGQGYNEQFF	TGTGCCAGCTGCCCCTATTTTGGGCAGGGGTACAATGAGCAGTTCTTC
TRBV29-1	TRBJ1-1	NA	few	CSVSRAATEAFF	TGCAGCGTTTCCAGGGCGGCCACTGAAGCTTTCTTT
TRBV7-9	TRBJ1-1	TRBD1	few	CASSFLRQGATEAFF	TGTGCCAGCAGCTTTCTACGACAGGGGGCCACTGAAGCTTTCTTT
TRBV12-3/TRBV12-4	TRBJ2-2	NA	NA	CASSLPPGGEFTGELFF	TGTGCCAGCAGTTTACCCCCTGGAGGGGAATTTACCGGGGAGCTGTTTTTT
TRBV5-1	TRBJ2-1	TRBD2	NA	CASSLSGRINEQFF	TGCGCCAGCAGCTTGAGCGGGAGGATCAATGAGCAGTTCTTC
TRBV10-2	TRBJ2-7	NA	few	CASSERPTAYEQYF	TGCGCCAGCAGTGAGAGACCCACAGCCTACGAGCAGTACTTC
TRBV18	TRBJ2-2	TRBD2	NA	CASSPRLAGAPGELFF	TGTGCCAGCTCACCACGGCTAGCGGGAGCCCCCGGGGAGCTGTTTTTT
TRBV5-1	TRBJ1-2	TRBD1	NA	CASSYNRGYGYTF	TGCGCCAGCAGCTATAACAGGGGATATGGCTACACCTTC
TRBV29-1	TRBJ2-3	TRBD2	NA	CSGVTSADTQYF	TGCAGCGGAGTTACTAGCGCAGATACGCAGTATTTT
TRBV20-1	TRBJ1-2	TRBD1	NA	CSAGSDRVYGYTF	TGCAGTGCTGGATCGGACAGGGTCTATGGCTACACCTTC
TRBV28	TRBJ2-7	TRBD2	NA	CASSQAGVGEQYF	TGTGCCAGCAGCCAAGCGGGAGTAGGGGAGCAGTACTTC
TRBV4-1	TRBJ2-1	NA	few	CASSQVPGSSYNEQFF	TGCGCCAGCAGCCAAGTGCCGGGGAGCTCCTACAATGAGCAGTTCTTC